This is a list of T cell receptor beta chains from one sample in a study of blood T cell repertoires in COVID-19. The assay was immunoSEQ multiplex PCR, and TCRdb's table has in-frame clones only and misses some. Of more than 200,000 clones listed, roughly 90% are singletons. Sequencing was done on a sample of peripheral blood. These TCRs come from a woman aged 55-70 years with acute or convalescent COVID-19. Both conserved end residues are trimmed from each CDR3. D genes are given only for firm matches.

v_call cdr3_length d_call cdr3_aa
TRBV7-9 13 NA ASSLQGLGTDTQY
TRBV7-3 12 NA ASSSDYPMDEQF
TRBV30 13 TRBD1 AWIPDRGGSYEQY
TRBV28 14 TRBD1 ASIPGTGRLHYGYT
TRBV12-5 12 NA ASGLVTGRTEAF
TRBV5-4 12 TRBD1 ASSARQGVYGYT
TRBV6-6 16 NA ASSRSRPERGWSYEQY
TRBV14 11 NA ASSQGATDTQY
TRBV4-3 15 TRBD1 ASSRGQGASSYNEQF
TRBV29-1 12 TRBD2 SAGLAGISYEQY
TRBV3-1/TRBV3-2 14 NA ASSPLRGRVNTEAF
TRBV3-1/TRBV3-2 14 TRBD1 ASSQVAGTGTFGYT
TRBV9 14 NA ASSAGTSGSGNTIY
TRBV4-1 15 TRBD1 ASSQDSGRGSYNEQF
TRBV3-1/TRBV3-2 12 NA ASSQGAYNQPQH
TRBV19 12 NA ASSLTRGFYEQY
TRBV30 12 NA AWSGGGTHYGYT
TRBV18 16 TRBD1 ASSPVPGQGAGANVLT
TRBV19 14 TRBD1 ASSIIPGQGTGELF
TRBV7-2 12 NA ASSADSHRYEQY
TRBV19 12 TRBD1 ASRRDRDLKSYT
TRBV3-1/TRBV3-2 14 TRBD2 ASSRTGTSGSYEQY
TRBV5-1 12 NA ASSLRGGNTEAF
TRBV29-1 12 TRBD1 SVQGARSNEKLF
TRBV29-1 10 TRBD1 SVTDRGTEAF
TRBV11-2 11 NA ASSPRSDTEAF
TRBV28 14 NA ASSLLPSGVPYGYT
TRBV30 12 TRBD2 AWSSGRSYNEQF
TRBV7-2 13 NA ASSLRQGQNYEQY
TRBV19 13 NA ASSIDLSAGNTIY
TRBV12-3/TRBV12-4 11 NA ASTLGGHTEAF
TRBV5-4 15 TRBD2 ASSQILAGKNTGELF
TRBV2 15 TRBD2 ASSGEASGVAYNEQF
TRBV6-2/TRBV6-3 13 NA ASSLQGVYRSEAF
TRBV11-3 11 NA ASSLERNSPLH
TRBV7-2 17 TRBD2 ASSLYRGLAGAEVREQY
TRBV7-2 14 NA ASSLSGAGIRETQY
TRBV9 15 NA ASSVEGRGMVNQPQH